What follows are 20 T cell receptor beta chains derived from one specimen sequenced in a study of spatial heterogeneity in lung cancer. TCRdb redid the calling of the 5' RACE reads with MiXCR, one entry per CDR3 protein. The sample holds around 9,700 distinct CDR3 sequences, 6.3% seen once. Time point here: sample taken at primary tumor resection. Tumor, nontumor lung or frozen PBMC supplied whole RNA that was sequenced unsorted. This material consisted of PBMCs, taken at surgery. These receptors all stem from a male donor with early-stage non-small cell lung cancer.

By proportion, this clonotype is medium-sized. Found in a library prepared for alpha chains, this beta chain is an off-target read, and its abundance has little meaning. The rearrangement uses TRBV29-1 and TRBJ2-1; tentatively, D is TRBD2 (5 bases). Germline loops: CDR1 SQVTM, CDR2 ANQGSEA. Trimming took 4 bases from V and 4 from J, leaving 8 bases between them. CDR3 length: 12 amino acids. The CDR3, as DNA: TGCAGCGTTGTTGGACTGTACAATGAGCAGTTCTTC. Amino acid sequence: CSVVGLYNEQFF.

At least ten counts were recorded for this clonotype. Little can be read into the size of this beta chain, an off-target read in a library designed for alpha chains. The chain carries TRBV7-2 and TRBJ2-5; TRBD1 agrees at 9 bases. The CDR3 runs 14 residues. Germline V gene data show CDR1 as SGHTA and CDR2 as FQGNSA. V lost 5 bases and J lost 5; bases outside the gene matches: 6. CDR3 DNA: TGTGCCAGCAGCGCCACAGGGGGCGATGAGACCCAGTACTTC. Amino acids: CASSATGGDETQYF. The full variable domain, its missing parts supplied by reference TRBV7-2 and TRBJ2-5, is GAGVSQSPSNKVTEKGKDVELRCDPISGHTALYWYRQSLGQGLEFLIYFQGNSAPDKSGLPSDRFSAERTGGSVSTLTIQRTQQEDSAVYLCASSATGGDETQYFGPGTRLLVL.

This clonotype was observed at least ten times. For a library built for alpha chains, this beta chain is a stray read; little rests on its size. The chain uses TRBV11-1 and TRBJ2-2, with D hard to call. Germline CDR1 SGHAT, CDR2 FQDESV (reference sequence). CDR3 length: 12 residues. Trimming pared 8 bases from V and 5 bases from J, leaving 9 bases between. The CDR3 sequence is CASGPRTGELFF. The CDR3 coding sequence is TGTGCCAGCGGTCCGAGGACCGGGGAGCTGTTTTTT.

This clonotype was detected ten times or more. Because the library targeted alpha chains, this beta chain is an off-target read whose size means little. The V and J genes are TRBV6-6 and TRBJ2-2; D not certain. Trimming left V 4 bases short and J 0 bases short, with 9 bases between. This CDR3 contains 15 residues. Germline values: CDR1 MNHNY, CDR2 SVGAGI (reference sequence). CDR3 in amino acids: CASSSGRTNTGELFF. The CDR3 DNA sequence: TGTGCCAGCAGTTCCGGACGGACGAACACCGGGGAGCTGTTTTTT.

Relative to its sample, this clonotype is medium-sized. Since it is a stray read in a library aimed at alpha chains, this beta chain has a size that is not meaningful. The chain carries TRBV10-3 and TRBJ2-3, with D possibly being TRBD1 (5 bases). CDR1 ENHRY and CDR2 SYGVKD come from the germline V gene. V shed 2 bases and J shed 2 bases, with 8 bases lying between them. The CDR3 sequence is 14 residues long. The CDR3 region is CAISEPGFTDTQYF. The CDR3 DNA reads as TGTGCCATCAGTGAGCCAGGGTTCACAGATACGCAGTATTTT.

By its share, this clonotype is medium-sized (0.01 to 0.1%). A library made for alpha chains picked up this beta chain off target, so its size means little. The chain carries TRBV28 and TRBJ2-5, with 10 bases matching TRBD1. Germline CDR1 and CDR2: MDHEN and SYDVKM. The V segment lost 6 bases and the J segment 1 base; nucleotides outside the gene matches: 5. The CDR3 runs 15 residues. The CDR3 reads CASSPGQGFQETQYF. The CDR3, as DNA: TGTGCCAGCAGCCCGGGACAGGGGTTCCAAGAGACCCAGTACTTC.

This clonotype was seen many times. A library made for alpha chains picked up this beta chain off target, so its size means little. In DNA, the CDR3 is TGCAGTGCTAGAGATATTCCGGGGGAGCAGTACTTC. It codes for CSARDIPGEQYF. The genes are TRBV20-1 and TRBJ2-7, with D perhaps TRBD2 (5 bases). The length of the CDR3 is 12 residues. Trimming removed 0 bases from V and 7 bases from J, with 10 bases in between. From germline, CDR1 is DFQATT and CDR2 SNEGSKA (reference sequence).

This clonotype ranks as medium-sized. Within a library made for alpha chains, this beta chain is off target, and its count is uninformative. This chain uses TRBV7-2 with TRBJ1-5, with D tentatively TRBD1 (6 bases). The CDR3 spans 13 residues. Trimming took 6 bases from V and 7 from J, leaving 13 bases between them. Germline CDR1 reads SGHTA; CDR2 reads FQGNSA. In DNA form, the CDR3 reads TGTGCCAGCAGTTTACAGGGTGACCAGCCCCAGCATTTT. This gives the protein CASSLQGDQPQHF.

This clonotype was counted a few times. Because this beta chain is a stray read in a library intended to capture alpha chains, its abundance should not be given much weight. The chain is built from TRBV6-2 or TRBV6-3 and TRBJ1-1; a possible D gene is TRBD1 (5 bases). CDR1 MNHEY and CDR2 SVGEGT come from the germline V gene. V was clipped by 6 bases and J by 9 bases, with 14 bases between them. This CDR3 comprises 12 residues. CDR3 region: CASRDSPNQAFF. Written as DNA, the CDR3 is TGTGCCAGCAGAGACAGCCCGAACCAAGCTTTCTTT.

This clonotype was observed many times. With the library built for alpha chains, this beta chain is off target and its frequency is not meaningful. The V and J genes are TRBV20-1 and TRBJ2-4; 10 bases are a match to TRBD1. Germline trimming cut 5 bases from V and 6 bases from J; bases unmatched to any gene: 10. This CDR3 has 15 residues. Germline V gene lookup returns CDR1 DFQATT and CDR2 SNEGSKA (reference sequence). The chain's CDR3 is CSAPTRQGAGNIQYF. DNA for the CDR3: TGCAGTGCTCCAACAAGACAGGGGGCGGGAAACATTCAGTACTTC.

For this clonotype: Being one base from a much bigger clone, this may be a read error. This beta chain is an unintended read in a library built for alpha chains; its size means little. This chain links TRBV6-5 with TRBJ1-2; D is ambiguous. This CDR3 spans 13 amino acids. Germline assignment: CDR1 MNHEY and CDR2 SVGAGI. The CDR3 DNA is TGTGCCAGCACTTTAGAGGTTAACTATAGCTACACCTTC. Translation: CASTLEVNYSYTF.

There are many counts of this clonotype. Since the library was made to target alpha chains, this beta chain is a stray read and its abundance is not meaningful. This sequence joins TRBV2 and TRBJ1-6; D call uncertain. The length of the CDR3 is 14 residues. In germline, CDR1 is SNHLY, CDR2 FYNNEI. Trimming took 0 bases from V and 8 from J, leaving 8 bases between them. The CDR3 coding sequence is TGTGCCAGCAGTGAAGCCAGGATCCATTCACCCCTCCACTTT. This translates into CASSEARIHSPLHF.

About this clonotype: Because the library targeted alpha chains, this beta chain is an off-target read whose size means little. This chain connects TRBV2 to TRBJ2-3; possible D gene TRBD2, 6 bases. Germline V gene data show CDR1 as SNHLY and CDR2 as FYNNEI. This CDR3 is 18 amino acids long. The V and J ends lost 6 bases and 0 bases respectively, with 22 bases between them. CDR3 coding DNA: TGTGCCAGCAGACCCTTCCGAACGGGAGCGGCTAGCACAGATACGCAGTATTTT. Translating gives CASRPFRTGAASTDTQYF.

This clonotype was counted only a few times. This beta chain slipped into a library made for alpha chains as a stray read, so its size is not meaningful. In nucleotides, the CDR3 is TGTGCCAGCAGGGATCCTTTTTGTCGGGCCGGCGTAGGAAACATTCAGTACTTC. Translation: CASRDPFCRAGVGNIQYF. V is TRBV25-1 and J is TRBJ2-4, with unresolved D. This CDR3 contains 18 residues. Germline V gives CDR1 MGHDK, CDR2 SYGVNS. The germline V and J ends were trimmed by 6 bases and 6 bases, with 27 bases remaining between them.

This clonotype was observed at least ten times. Little can be read into the size of this beta chain, an off-target read in a library designed for alpha chains. The rearrangement uses TRBV20-1 and TRBJ2-3, with 9 positions matching TRBD2. The trim removed 4 bases at V and 3 bases at J, leaving 5 bases unmatched. This CDR3 contains 14 residues. Germline V gene data show CDR1 as DFQATT and CDR2 as SNEGSKA (reference sequence). CDR3 loop: CSANIAGVTDTQYF. For the CDR3, the DNA is TGCAGTGCTAATATAGCGGGAGTAACAGATACGCAGTATTTT.

This clonotype was counted many times. As an off-target read in a library built for alpha chains, this beta chain has a frequency of little significance. V and J are TRBV6-5 and TRBJ2-7; TRBD2 aligns across 8 bases. The V segment lost 5 bases and the J segment 3 bases; nucleotides outside the gene matches: 0. This CDR3 is built from 12 residues. CDR1 and CDR2 from the germline V gene are MNHEY and SVGAGI. The chain's CDR3 is CASSGTSYEQYF. In DNA form, the CDR3 reads TGTGCCAGCAGTGGGACTAGCTACGAGCAGTACTTC.

With respect to this clonotype: This beta chain turned up in a library designed for alpha chains; as an off-target read, its abundance says little. The V gene is TRBV28, the J gene TRBJ2-3, with D possibly TRBD2 on 6 matching bases. The CDR3 length is 15 residues. From germline, CDR1 is MDHEN and CDR2 SYDVKM. Trimming took 4 bases from V and 2 from J, leaving 13 bases between them. Here the CDR3 DNA reads TGTGCCAGCAGTTCACGAGGCGGGATCACAGATACGCAGTATTTT. Its protein product is CASSSRGGITDTQYF.

In this sample, this clonotype turned up many times. The size of this beta chain means little, since it is a stray read in a library made for alpha chains. This chain joins TRBV28 and TRBJ2-7, with TRBD1 matching over 7 bases. Trimming removed 4 bases from V and 6 bases from J; junction bases left unmatched: 6. Germline loops: CDR1 MDHEN, CDR2 SYDVKM. CDR3 length: 13 amino acids. The DNA for the CDR3 is TGTGCCAGCAGTTCGACAGGGTTGGGCGAGCAGTACTTC. This gives the protein CASSSTGLGEQYF.

By sample share, this clonotype is medium-sized. Found in a library prepared for alpha chains, this beta chain is an off-target read, and its abundance has little meaning. CDR3 DNA sequence: TGCGCCAGCAGCTCGCGGCCCCACTACCAAGAGACCCAGTACTTC. Translation: CASSSRPHYQETQYF. The rearrangement links TRBV5-1 to TRBJ2-5; D not resolved. V lost 3 bases and J lost 0, with 12 bases in between. This CDR3 spans 15 amino acids. The V gene's germline CDR1 is SGHRS and CDR2 YFSETQ.

A note on this clonotype: The library was prepared for alpha chains; this beta chain is a stray read, so its frequency means little. The rearrangement joins TRBV6-2 or TRBV6-3 to TRBJ1-1, with no clear D. Germline V gene sequence: CDR1 MNHEY, CDR2 SVGEGT. Trimming pared 2 bases from V and 5 bases from J, leaving 21 bases between. This CDR3 is 17 amino acids long. This CDR3 is CASSYGAGPSLSTEAFF. CDR3 nucleotide sequence: TGTGCCAGCAGTTACGGAGCAGGCCCTAGTTTAAGTACTGAAGCTTTCTTT.